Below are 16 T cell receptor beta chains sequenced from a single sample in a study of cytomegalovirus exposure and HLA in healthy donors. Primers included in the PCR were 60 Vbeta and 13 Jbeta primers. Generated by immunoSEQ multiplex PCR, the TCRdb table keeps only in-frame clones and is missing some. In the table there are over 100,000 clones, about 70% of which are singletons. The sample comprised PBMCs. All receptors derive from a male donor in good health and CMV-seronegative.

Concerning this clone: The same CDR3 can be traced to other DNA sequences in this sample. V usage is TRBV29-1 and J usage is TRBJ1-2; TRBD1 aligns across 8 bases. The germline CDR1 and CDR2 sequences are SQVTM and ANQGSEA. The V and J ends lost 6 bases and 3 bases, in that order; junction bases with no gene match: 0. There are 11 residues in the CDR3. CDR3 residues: CSVTGDYGYTF. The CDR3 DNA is TGCAGCGTGACAGGGGACTATGGCTACACCTTC.

DNA for the CDR3: TGTGCCAGCAGCTTAGACGTTGGAGGGCAAGCTTTCTTT. Translating it yields CASSLDVGGQAFF. The chain employs TRBV7-6 and TRBJ1-1, with no clear D. There are 13 residues in the CDR3. Germline CDR1 reads SGHVS; CDR2 reads FNYEAQ. Trimming removed 1 base at V and 9 bases at J, with 12 bases between. Combining the CDR3 with reference TRBV7-6 and TRBJ1-1 gives the whole variable domain GAGVSQSPRYKVTKRGQDVALRCDPISGHVSLYWYRQALGQGPEFLTYFNYEAQQDKSGLPNDRFSAERPEGSISTLTIQRTEQRDSAMYRCASSLDVGGQAFFGQGTRLTVV.

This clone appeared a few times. CDR3 sequence: CASSIEAGTDLDYTF. As DNA, the CDR3 is TGTGCCAGTAGTATAGAGGCAGGGACAGACCTCGACTACACCTTC. This chain joins TRBV19 and TRBJ1-2, with 7 positions matching TRBD1. Trimming took 0 bases from V and 10 from J; bases not matched to a gene: 11. The CDR3 totals 15 residues. The germline CDR1 and CDR2 sequences are LNHDA and SQIVND (reference sequence). Full variable domain (outside the CDR3, taken from reference TRBV19 and TRBJ1-2): DGGITQSPKYLFRKEGQNVTLSCEQNLNHDAMYWYRQDPGQGLRLIYYSQIVNDFQKGDIAEGYSVSREKKESFPLTVTSAQKNPTAFYLCASSIEAGTDLDYTFGSGTRLTVV.

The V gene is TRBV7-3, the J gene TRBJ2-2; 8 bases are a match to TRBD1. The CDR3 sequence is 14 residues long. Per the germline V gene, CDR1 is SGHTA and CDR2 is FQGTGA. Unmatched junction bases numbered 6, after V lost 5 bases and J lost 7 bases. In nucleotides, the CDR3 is TGTGCCAGCAGCCGGGACAGGTGGGGCGGGGAGCTGTTTTTT. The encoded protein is CASSRDRWGGELFF.

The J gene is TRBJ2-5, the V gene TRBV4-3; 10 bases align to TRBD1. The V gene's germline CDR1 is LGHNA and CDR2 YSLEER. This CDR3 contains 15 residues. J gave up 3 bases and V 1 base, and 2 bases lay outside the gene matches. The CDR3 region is CASSQGGTGEETQYF. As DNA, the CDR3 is TGCGCCAGCAGCCAAGGAGGGACAGGGGAAGAGACCCAGTACTTC.

CDR3 DNA sequence: TGCGCCAGCAGCCAAGACACGTGGACAGGGAATAGCAATCAGCCCCAGCATTTT. This translates into CASSQDTWTGNSNQPQHF. This rearrangement joins TRBV4-1 to TRBJ1-5, with 8 bases matching TRBD1. There are 18 residues in the CDR3. From germline, CDR1 is MGHRA and CDR2 YSYEKL. Losses at the gene ends were 0 bases for V and 0 bases for J; bases not matched to a gene: 7.

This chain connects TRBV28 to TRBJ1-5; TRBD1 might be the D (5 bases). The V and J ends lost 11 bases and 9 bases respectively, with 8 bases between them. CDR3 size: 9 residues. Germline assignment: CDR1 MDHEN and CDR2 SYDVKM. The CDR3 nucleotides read TGTGCCTGCGGGGGGCCCCAGCATTTT. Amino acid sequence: CACGGPQHF.

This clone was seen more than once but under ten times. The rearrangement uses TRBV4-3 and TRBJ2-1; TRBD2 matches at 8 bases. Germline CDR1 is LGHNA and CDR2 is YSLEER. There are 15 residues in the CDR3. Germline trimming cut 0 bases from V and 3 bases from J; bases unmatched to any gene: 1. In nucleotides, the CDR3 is TGCGCCAGCAGCCAAGAACTAGCGGACTACAATGAGCAGTTCTTC. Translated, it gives CASSQELADYNEQFF.

CDR3 DNA sequence: TGTGCCAGCAGCGGGGATAGCGGGAGCGTCTACAATGAGCAGTTCTTC. This gives the protein CASSGDSGSVYNEQFF. The rearrangement links TRBV9 to TRBJ2-1; TRBD2 agrees at 9 bases. Trimming cost V 3 bases and J 3 bases; bases outside gene matches: 7. CDR1 SGDLS and CDR2 YYNGEE come from the germline V gene. The CDR3 is 16 residues long.

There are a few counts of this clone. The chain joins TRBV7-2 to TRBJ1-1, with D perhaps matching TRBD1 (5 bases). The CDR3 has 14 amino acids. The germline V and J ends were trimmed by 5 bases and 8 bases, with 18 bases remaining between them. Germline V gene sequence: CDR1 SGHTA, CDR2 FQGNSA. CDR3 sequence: CASSHRGWGAEAFF. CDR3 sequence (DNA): TGTGCCAGCAGCCATCGGGGGTGGGGAGCGGAAGCTTTCTTT.

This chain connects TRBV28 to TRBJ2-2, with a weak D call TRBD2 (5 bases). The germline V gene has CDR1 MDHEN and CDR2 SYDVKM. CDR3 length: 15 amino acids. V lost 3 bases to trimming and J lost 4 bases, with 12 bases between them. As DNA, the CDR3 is TGTGCCAGCAGTTTCCTAGGAGGCGGCACCGGGGAGCTGTTTTTT. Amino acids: CASSFLGGGTGELFF.

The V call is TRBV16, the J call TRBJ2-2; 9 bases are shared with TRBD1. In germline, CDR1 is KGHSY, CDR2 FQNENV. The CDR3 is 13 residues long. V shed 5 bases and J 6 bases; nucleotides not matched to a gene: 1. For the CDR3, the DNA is TGTGCCAGCAGCGGGGACAGGGCCGGGGAGCTGTTTTTT. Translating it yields CASSGDRAGELFF.

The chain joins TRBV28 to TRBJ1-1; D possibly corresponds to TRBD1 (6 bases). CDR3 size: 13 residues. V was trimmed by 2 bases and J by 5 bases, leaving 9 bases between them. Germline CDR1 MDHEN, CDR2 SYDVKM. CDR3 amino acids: CASSLIRGTEAFF. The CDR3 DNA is TGTGCCAGCAGTTTAATCAGGGGAACTGAAGCTTTCTTT.

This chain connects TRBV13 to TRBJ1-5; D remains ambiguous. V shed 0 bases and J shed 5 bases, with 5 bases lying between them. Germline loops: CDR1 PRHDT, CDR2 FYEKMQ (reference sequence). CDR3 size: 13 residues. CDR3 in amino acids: CASSLGRDQPQHF. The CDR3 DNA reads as TGTGCCAGCAGCTTAGGCCGAGATCAGCCCCAGCATTTT.

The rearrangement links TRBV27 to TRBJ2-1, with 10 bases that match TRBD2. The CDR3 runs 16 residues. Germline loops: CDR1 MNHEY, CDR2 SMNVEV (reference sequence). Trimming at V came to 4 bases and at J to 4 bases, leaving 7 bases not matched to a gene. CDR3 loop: CASSSHLAGEYNEQFF. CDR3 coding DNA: TGTGCCAGCAGTTCACACCTAGCGGGGGAGTACAATGAGCAGTTCTTC.

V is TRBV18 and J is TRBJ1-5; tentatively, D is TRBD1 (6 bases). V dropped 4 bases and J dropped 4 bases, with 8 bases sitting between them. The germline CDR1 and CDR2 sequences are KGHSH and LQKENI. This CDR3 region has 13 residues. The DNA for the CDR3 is TGTGCCAGCTCACACAGGGAAAATCAGCCCCAGCATTTT. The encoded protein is CASSHRENQPQHF.